Sequencing of this T cell receptor (beta chain) was carried out in a study of blood T cell repertoires in COVID-19. The overall study: Whether acute or convalescent, the COVID-19 samples came from the United States, Italy and Spain.

CDR1 is MNHEY, CDR2 SVGAGI, per germline. V lost 7 bases, J lost 5 bases, and 8 bases stayed unmatched. This CDR3 comprises 14 residues. Clinical history reported by participants formed the basis on which cohorts were assigned. This clone was detected only once. The assay was immunoSEQ multiplex PCR, and TCRdb's table has in-frame clones only and misses some. This table holds approximately 390,000 clones, around 90% found once. The sample taken for sequencing was PBMCs or T cells enriched from blood (not recorded which). The TCR comes from a woman in her thirties or forties with acute COVID-19. This chain joins TRBV6-5 and TRBJ2-7, with TRBD2 matching over 10 bases. The CDR3 spells CASKERGGLNEQYF. The CDR3 DNA reads as TGTGCCAGCAAAGAGCGGGGGGGCCTCAACGAGCAGTACTTC.